This is a list of T cell receptor beta chains from one sample in a study of blood T cell repertoires in COVID-19. The repertoire was sequenced with immunoSEQ multiplex PCR; TCRdb's copy has only in-frame clones and lacks some. The sample has a few hundred thousand clones, around 83% seen once; the top ten hold approximately 0.89%. What was sequenced was peripheral blood. These receptors were obtained from a man aged 40-49 years with acute or convalescent COVID-19. Each CDR3 is given with its conserved first and last residue. The D gene is left open where the match is weak. Clone size, where shown, is once, few, many, or a class for clones that have expanded.

d_gene	v_gene	abundance	j_gene	len	CDR3nt	CDR3aa
TRBD2	TRBV12-5	NA	TRBJ2-3	14	TGTGCTAGTGGTTTAGCGGGAGGCCAAGATACGCAGTATTTT	CASGLAGGQDTQYF
NA	TRBV3-1/TRBV3-2	NA	TRBJ1-1	15	TGTGCCAGCAGCAAAGAAACAGGGTTCAGGTCGGAAGCTTTCTTT	CASSKETGFRSEAFF
NA	TRBV10-1	NA	TRBJ2-3	13	TGCGCCAGCAGTGACCCGGTTCCAAATACGCAGTATTTT	CASSDPVPNTQYF
NA	TRBV12-5	NA	TRBJ2-7	14	TGTGCTAGTGGTTTGGATACAGGTCCCGAGGAGCAGTACTTC	CASGLDTGPEEQYF
NA	TRBV6-5	NA	TRBJ1-3	16	TGTGCCAGCAGTTGGGCAGGCCTCACTTCTGGAAACACCATATATTTT	CASSWAGLTSGNTIYF
NA	TRBV19	few	TRBJ1-2	14	TGTGCCAGTAGGGACACAGGGTATAACCTTGGCTACACCTTC	CASRDTGYNLGYTF
NA	TRBV9	NA	TRBJ1-2	13	TGTGCCAGCAGCGCAGTCGGAGGGTATGGCTACACCTTC	CASSAVGGYGYTF
NA	TRBV3-1/TRBV3-2	once	TRBJ2-5	13	TGTGCCAGCAGTAGACTAGTTCAAGAGACCCAGTACTTC	CASSRLVQETQYF
TRBD2	TRBV29-1	few	TRBJ2-7	14	TGCAGCGTTGAAGCGGCGGGGGGGCCGGACGAGCAGTACTTC	CSVEAAGGPDEQYF
NA	TRBV30	NA	TRBJ2-3	14	TGTGCCTGGAGTCCCCACGGGGGAGTAGATACGCAGTATTTT	CAWSPHGGVDTQYF
TRBD1	TRBV4-1	NA	TRBJ2-2	17	TGCGCCAGCAGCCAAGACGTTGACAGGGGCTACACCGGGGAGCTGTTTTTT	CASSQDVDRGYTGELFF
NA	TRBV7-9	NA	TRBJ1-2	16	TGTGCCAGCAGCCTAGATGTGGGGGGGCGTTTGATCGGCTACACCTTC	CASSLDVGGRLIGYTF
NA	TRBV7-9	NA	TRBJ2-1	14	TGTGCCAGCGGCGACAAGAGCTCCTACAATGAGCAGTTCTTC	CASGDKSSYNEQFF
TRBD1	TRBV6-6	NA	TRBJ1-2	12	TGTGCCAGCTGGGGACAGAACTATGGCTACACCTTC	CASWGQNYGYTF